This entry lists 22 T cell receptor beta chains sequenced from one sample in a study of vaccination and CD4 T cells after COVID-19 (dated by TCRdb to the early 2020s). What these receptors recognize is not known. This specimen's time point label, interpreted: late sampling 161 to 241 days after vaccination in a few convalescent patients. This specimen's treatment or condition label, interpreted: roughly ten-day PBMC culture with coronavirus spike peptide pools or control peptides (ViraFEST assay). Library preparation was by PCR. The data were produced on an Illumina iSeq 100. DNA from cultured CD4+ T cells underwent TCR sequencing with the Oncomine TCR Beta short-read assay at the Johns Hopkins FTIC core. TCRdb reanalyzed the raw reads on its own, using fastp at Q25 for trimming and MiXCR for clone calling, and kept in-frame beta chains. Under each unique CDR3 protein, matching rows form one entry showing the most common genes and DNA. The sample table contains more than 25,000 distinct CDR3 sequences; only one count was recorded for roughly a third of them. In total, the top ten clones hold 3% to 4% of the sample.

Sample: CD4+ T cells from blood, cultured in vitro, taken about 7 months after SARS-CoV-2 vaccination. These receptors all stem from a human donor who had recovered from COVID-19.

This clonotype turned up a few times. CDR3 nucleotide sequence: TGTGCCAGCAGTTACTCTCCTGCGTCCGGGACTAGTAAGTTCTTC. It encodes CASSYSPASGTSKFF. The chain carries TRBV6-5 and TRBJ2-1, with 8 bases identical to TRBD2. Germline V gene sequence: CDR1 MNHEY, CDR2 SVGAGI. The trim removed 0 bases at V and 14 bases at J, leaving 12 bases unmatched. The CDR3 runs to 15 residues.

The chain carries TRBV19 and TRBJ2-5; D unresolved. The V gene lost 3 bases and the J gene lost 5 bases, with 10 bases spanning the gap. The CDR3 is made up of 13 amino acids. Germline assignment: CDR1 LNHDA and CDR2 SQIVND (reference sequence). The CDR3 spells CASSIARTETQYF. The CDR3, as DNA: TGTGCCAGTAGTATCGCCAGAACGGAGACCCAGTACTTC.

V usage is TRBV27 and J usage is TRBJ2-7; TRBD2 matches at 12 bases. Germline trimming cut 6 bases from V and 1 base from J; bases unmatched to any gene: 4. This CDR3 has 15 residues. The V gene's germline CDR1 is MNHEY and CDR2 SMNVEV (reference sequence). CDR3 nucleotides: TGTGCCAGCAGGGAACTAGCGGGAGGATCCTACGAGCAGTACTTC. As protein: CASRELAGGSYEQYF.

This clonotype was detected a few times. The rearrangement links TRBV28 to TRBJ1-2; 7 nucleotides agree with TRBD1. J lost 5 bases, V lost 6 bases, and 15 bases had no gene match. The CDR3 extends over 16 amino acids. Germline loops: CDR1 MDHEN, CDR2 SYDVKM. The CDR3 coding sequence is TGTGCCAGCAGCAACTCCGGACAGGCGCCCTGGTATGGCTACACCTTC. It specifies CASSNSGQAPWYGYTF.

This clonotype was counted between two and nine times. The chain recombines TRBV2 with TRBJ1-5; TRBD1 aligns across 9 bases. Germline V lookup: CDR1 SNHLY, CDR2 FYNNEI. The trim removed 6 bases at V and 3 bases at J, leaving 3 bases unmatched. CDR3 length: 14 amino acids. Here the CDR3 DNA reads TGTGCCAGCAGGACAGGGGGGGACAATCAGCCCCAGCATTTT. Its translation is CASRTGGDNQPQHF.

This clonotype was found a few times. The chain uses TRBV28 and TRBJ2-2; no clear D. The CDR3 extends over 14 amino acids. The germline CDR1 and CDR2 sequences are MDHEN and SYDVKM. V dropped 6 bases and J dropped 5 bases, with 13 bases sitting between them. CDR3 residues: CASSRSGMTGELFF. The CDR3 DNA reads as TGTGCCAGCAGCCGGAGTGGGATGACCGGGGAGCTGTTTTTT.

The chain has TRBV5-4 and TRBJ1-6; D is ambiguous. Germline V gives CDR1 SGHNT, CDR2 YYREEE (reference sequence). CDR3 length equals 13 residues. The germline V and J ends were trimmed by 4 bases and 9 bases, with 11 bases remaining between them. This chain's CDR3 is CASSAVGASPLHF. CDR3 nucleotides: TGTGCCAGCAGCGCCGTTGGCGCTTCACCCCTCCACTTT.

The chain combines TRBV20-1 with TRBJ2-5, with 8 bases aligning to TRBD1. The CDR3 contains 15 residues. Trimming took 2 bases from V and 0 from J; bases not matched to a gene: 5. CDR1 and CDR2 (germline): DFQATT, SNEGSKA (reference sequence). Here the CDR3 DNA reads TGCAGTGCTAGAAATACAGGGGGGAACCAAGAGACCCAGTACTTC. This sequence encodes CSARNTGGNQETQYF.

The CDR3 spells CASSLSPPNTEAFF. CDR3 nucleotide sequence: TGTGCCAGCTCCTTATCCCCACCCAACACTGAAGCTTTCTTT. The chain links TRBV7-2 to TRBJ1-1; D gene ambiguous. The length of the CDR3 is 14 residues. V was cut by 8 bases and J by 2 bases, with 15 bases left in between. Germline CDR1 SGHTA, CDR2 FQGNSA.

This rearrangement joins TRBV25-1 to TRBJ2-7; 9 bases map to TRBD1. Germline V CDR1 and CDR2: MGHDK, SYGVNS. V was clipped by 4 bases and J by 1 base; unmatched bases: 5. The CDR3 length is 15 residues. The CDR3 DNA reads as TGTGCCAGCAGTGCCGGGACAGGGTCGTCCTACGAGCAGTACTTC. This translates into CASSAGTGSSYEQYF.

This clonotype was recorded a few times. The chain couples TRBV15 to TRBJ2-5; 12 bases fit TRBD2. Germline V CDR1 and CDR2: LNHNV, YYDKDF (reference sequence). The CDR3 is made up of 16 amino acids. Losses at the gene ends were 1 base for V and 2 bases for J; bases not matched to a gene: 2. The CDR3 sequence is CATSRGTSGDQETQYF. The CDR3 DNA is TGTGCCACCAGCAGAGGGACTAGCGGGGATCAAGAGACCCAGTACTTC.

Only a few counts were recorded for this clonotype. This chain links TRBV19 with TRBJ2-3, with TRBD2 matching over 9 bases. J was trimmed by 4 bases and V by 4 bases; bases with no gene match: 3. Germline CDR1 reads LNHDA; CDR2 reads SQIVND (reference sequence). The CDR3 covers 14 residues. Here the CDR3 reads CASSKGLAADTQYF. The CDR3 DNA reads TGTGCCAGTAGTAAGGGACTAGCTGCAGATACGCAGTATTTT.

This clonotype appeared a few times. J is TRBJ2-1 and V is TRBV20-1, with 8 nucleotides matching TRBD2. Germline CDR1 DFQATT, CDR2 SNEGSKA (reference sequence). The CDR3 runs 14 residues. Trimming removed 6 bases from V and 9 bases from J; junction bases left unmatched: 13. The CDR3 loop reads CSAQGRTSYLEQFF. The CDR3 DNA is TGCAGTGCCCAGGGGCGGACTAGCTACCTTGAGCAGTTCTTC.

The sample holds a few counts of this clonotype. CDR3 loop: CASSLENEQFF. The CDR3, as DNA: TGTGCCAGCAGCCTGGAGAATGAGCAGTTCTTC. V and J are TRBV6-1 and TRBJ2-1; D uncertain. CDR1 and CDR2 (germline): MNHNS, SASEGT. The CDR3 has 11 amino acids. Between the trimmed V and J ends, which lost 6 bases and 7 bases, there was a span of 7 bases.

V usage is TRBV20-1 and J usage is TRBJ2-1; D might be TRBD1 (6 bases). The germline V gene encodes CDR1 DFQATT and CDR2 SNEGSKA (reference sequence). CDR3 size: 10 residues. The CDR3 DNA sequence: TGCAGCGGACAGTTTAATGAGCAGTTCTTC. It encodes CSGQFNEQFF.

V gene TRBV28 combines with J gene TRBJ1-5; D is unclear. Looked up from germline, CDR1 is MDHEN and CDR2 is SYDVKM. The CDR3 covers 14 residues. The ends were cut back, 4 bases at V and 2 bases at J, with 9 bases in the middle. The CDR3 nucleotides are TGTGCCAGCAGTTCACCGGAAGGCAATCAGCCCCAGCATTTT. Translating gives CASSSPEGNQPQHF.

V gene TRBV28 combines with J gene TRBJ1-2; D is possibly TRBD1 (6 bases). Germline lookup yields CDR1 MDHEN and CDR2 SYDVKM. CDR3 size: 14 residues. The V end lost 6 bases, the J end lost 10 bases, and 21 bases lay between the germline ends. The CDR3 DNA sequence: TGTGCCAGCAGGGACAATGGGGGGGCGCTGGTCTACACCTTC. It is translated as CASRDNGGALVYTF.

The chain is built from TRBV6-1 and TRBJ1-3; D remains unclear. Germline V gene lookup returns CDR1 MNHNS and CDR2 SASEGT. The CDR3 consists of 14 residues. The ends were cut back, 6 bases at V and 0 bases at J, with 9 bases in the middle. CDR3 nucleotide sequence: TGTGCCAGCAGGAGACAACTCTCTGGAAACACCATATATTTT. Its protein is CASRRQLSGNTIYF.

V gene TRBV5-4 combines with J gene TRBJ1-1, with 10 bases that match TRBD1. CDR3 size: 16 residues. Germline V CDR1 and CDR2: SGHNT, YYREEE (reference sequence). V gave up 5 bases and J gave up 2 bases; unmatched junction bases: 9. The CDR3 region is CASSPRDRGPNTEAFF. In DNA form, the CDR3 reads TGTGCCAGCAGTCCCCGGGACAGGGGACCAAACACTGAAGCTTTCTTT.

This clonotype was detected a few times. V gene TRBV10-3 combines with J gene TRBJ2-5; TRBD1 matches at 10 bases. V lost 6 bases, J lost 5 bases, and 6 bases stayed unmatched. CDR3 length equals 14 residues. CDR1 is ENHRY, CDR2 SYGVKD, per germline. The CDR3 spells CAIRGTGVIETQYF. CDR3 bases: TGTGCCATCAGGGGGACAGGGGTTATCGAGACCCAGTACTTC.

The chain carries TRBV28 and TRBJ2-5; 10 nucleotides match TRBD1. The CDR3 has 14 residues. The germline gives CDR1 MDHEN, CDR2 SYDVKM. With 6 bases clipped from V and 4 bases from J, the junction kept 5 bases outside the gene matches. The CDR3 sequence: CASSPDRGRETQYF. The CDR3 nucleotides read TGTGCCAGCAGCCCCGACAGGGGGCGAGAGACCCAGTACTTC.

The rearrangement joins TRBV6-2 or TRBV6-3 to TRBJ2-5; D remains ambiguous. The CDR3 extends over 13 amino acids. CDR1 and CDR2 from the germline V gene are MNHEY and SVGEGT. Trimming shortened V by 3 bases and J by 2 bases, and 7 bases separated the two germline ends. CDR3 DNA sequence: TGTGCCAGCAGTTATATTGCTCAAGAGACCCAGTACTTC. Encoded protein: CASSYIAQETQYF.